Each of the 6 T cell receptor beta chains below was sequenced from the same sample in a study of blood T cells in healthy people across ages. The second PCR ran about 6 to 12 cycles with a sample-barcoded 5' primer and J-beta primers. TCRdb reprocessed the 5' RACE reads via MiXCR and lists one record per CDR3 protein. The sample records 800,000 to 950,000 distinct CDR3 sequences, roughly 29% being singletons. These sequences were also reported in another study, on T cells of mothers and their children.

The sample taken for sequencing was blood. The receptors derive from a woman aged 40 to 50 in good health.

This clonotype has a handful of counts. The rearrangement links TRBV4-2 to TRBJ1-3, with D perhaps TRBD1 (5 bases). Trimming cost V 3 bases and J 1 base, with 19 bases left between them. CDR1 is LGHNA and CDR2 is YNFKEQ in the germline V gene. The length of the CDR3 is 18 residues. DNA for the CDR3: TGTGCCAGCAGCCAGGGACTCGGGACGGCGGGATCTGGAAACACCATATATTTT. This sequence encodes CASSQGLGTAGSGNTIYF.

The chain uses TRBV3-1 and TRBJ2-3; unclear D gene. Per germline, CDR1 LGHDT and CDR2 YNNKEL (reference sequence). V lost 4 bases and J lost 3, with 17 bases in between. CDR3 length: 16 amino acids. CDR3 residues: CASSPFGIKGTDTQYF. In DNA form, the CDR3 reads TGTGCCAGCAGCCCTTTTGGGATTAAAGGTACAGATACGCAGTATTTT.

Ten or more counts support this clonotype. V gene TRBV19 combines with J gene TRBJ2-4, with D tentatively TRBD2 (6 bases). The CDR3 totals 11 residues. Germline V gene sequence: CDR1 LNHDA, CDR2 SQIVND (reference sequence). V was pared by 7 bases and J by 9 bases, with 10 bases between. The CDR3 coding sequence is TGTGCCAGTACCCATAGCGGCATTCAGTACTTC. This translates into CASTHSGIQYF. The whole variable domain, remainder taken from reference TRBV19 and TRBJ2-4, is DGGITQSPKYLFRKEGQNVTLSCEQNLNHDAMYWYRQDPGQGLRLIYYSQIVNDFQKGDIAEGYSVSREKKESFPLTVTSAQKNPTAFYLCASTHSGIQYFGAGTRLSVL.

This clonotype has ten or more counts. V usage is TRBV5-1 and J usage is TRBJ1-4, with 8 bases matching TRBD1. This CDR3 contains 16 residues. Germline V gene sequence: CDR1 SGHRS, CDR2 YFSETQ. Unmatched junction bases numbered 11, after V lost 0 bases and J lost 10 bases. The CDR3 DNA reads TGCGCCAGCAGCTTGGATAATGACAGGGGTGGAGGAAAACTGTTTTTT. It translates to CASSLDNDRGGGKLFF.

Here the CDR3 reads CASSPLDRSNYGYTF. CDR3 DNA: TGTGCCAGCAGTCCCCTGGACAGATCTAACTATGGCTACACCTTC. The rearrangement links TRBV2 to TRBJ1-2; possible D gene TRBD1, 6 bases. The CDR3 has 15 residues. The germline V and J ends were trimmed by 5 bases and 0 bases, with 13 bases remaining between them. In germline, CDR1 is SNHLY, CDR2 FYNNEI.

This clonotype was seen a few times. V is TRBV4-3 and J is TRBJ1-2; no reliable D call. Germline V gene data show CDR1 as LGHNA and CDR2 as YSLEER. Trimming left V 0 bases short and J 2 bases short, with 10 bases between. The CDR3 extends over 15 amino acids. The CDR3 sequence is CASSQDRLWNYGYTF. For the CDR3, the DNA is TGCGCCAGCAGCCAAGATAGGTTGTGGAACTATGGCTACACCTTC.